A selection of T cell receptor beta chains follows, all from one sample in a study of persistence of HIV-infected CD4 T cells. Data came from immunoSEQ multiplex PCR; TCRdb stores just in-frame clones and leaves some out. The sample shows about 64,000 clones, under 80% of them seen only once. Their antigen targets remain unknown. The source material was CD4+ T cells sorted from PBMCs after approximately 20-hour stimulation, sampled from a patient who received antiretroviral therapy. The receptors stem from an adult man with HIV who was CMV-seropositive. Each CDR3 is given with its conserved first and last residue. The D gene is left open where the match is weak.

v_call,j_call,d_call,cdr3_aa
TRBV6-4,TRBJ1-2,-,CASSPHTGSSGGYTF
TRBV7-8,TRBJ1-6,-,CASTLRGTQNSPLHF
TRBV7-9,TRBJ2-2,TRBD1,CASSSRQGAGGELFF
TRBV27,TRBJ2-7,TRBD1,CASSKTGLPYEQYF
TRBV12-3/TRBV12-4,TRBJ1-4,-,CASSSRSNEKLFF
TRBV5-4,TRBJ2-2,TRBD2,CASSPLRGAVGGELFF
TRBV7-2,TRBJ2-1,TRBD2,CASSSRSGGAYNEQFF
TRBV10-1,TRBJ2-7,TRBD2,CASSETVAGGSYEQYF
TRBV28,TRBJ1-5,-,CASSPSEGLYQPQHF
TRBV12-3/TRBV12-4,TRBJ1-1,-,CASRPRGNTEAFF
TRBV19,TRBJ2-1,-,CASSIPGQIYNEQFF
TRBV25-1,TRBJ1-3,-,CASRRAGDAGNTIYF
TRBV11-2,TRBJ2-7,TRBD1,CASSWGQGPSYEQYF
TRBV28,TRBJ1-4,-,CASSLVPPNEKLFF
TRBV28,TRBJ1-2,TRBD1,CVSRSRDRGYGYTF
TRBV4-2,TRBJ1-5,-,CASSQGEEGDQPQHF